This T cell receptor (beta chain) stems from a study of blood T cells in healthy people across ages. Across the whole study: Template switching caught about one barcoded beta molecule for each two T cells.

Each sample yielded at least 5 micrograms of PBMC total RNA. Findings of the study overall: Among long-lived donors, naive CD4+ cells were more numerous and diversity higher than in aged donors.

Notes on this clonotype: As yet, its antigen is unknown.

For the second PCR, which ran for 7 to 11 cycles, a sample-barcoded 5' primer and a J-beta primer mix were used. A template-switch adaptor containing 12 random nucleotides labeled each cDNA molecule. TCRdb used MiXCR to reprocess the 5' RACE reads, holding one entry per CDR3 protein. The table lists 1.5 million to 2 million distinct CDR3 sequences, 28% of them singletons. The CDR3 extends over 14 amino acids. Per the germline V gene, CDR1 is MGHRA and CDR2 is YSYEKL. J was trimmed by 7 bases and V by 4 bases; bases with no gene match: 10. Sequencing input: blood. The chain uses TRBV4-1 and TRBJ2-7; 7 bases agree with TRBD2. This TCR derives from a woman in her twenties or thirties in good health. CDR3 residues: CASSRASGVGEQYF. The DNA of the CDR3 is TGCGCCAGCAGCCGGGCTAGCGGAGTGGGGGAGCAGTACTTC.